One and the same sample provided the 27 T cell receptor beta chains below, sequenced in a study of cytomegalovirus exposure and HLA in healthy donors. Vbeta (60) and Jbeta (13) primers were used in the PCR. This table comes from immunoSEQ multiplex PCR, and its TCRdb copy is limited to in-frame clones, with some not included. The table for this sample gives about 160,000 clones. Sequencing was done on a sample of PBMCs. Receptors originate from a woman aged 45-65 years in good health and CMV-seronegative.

CDR3 DNA: TGTGCCAGTAGTATAGATGGGACTGTCTATGGCTACACCTTC. Its protein is CASSIDGTVYGYTF. The chain employs TRBV19 and TRBJ1-2; possibly TRBD1 for D (5 bases). The germline V gene has CDR1 LNHDA and CDR2 SQIVND (reference sequence). V shed 0 bases and J shed 4 bases, with 9 bases lying between them. The CDR3 is made up of 14 amino acids.

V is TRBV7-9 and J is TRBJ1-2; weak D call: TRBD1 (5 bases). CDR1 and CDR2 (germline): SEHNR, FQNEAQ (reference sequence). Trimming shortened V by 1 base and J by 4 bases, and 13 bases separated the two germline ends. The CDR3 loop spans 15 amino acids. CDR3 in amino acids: CASSLEGRTGYGYTF. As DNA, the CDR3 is TGTGCCAGCAGCTTAGAGGGGCGTACAGGCTATGGCTACACCTTC. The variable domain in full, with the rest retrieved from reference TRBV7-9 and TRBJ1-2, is DTGVSQNPRHKITKRGQNVTFRCDPISEHNRLYWYRQTLGQGPEFLTYFQNEAQLEKSRLLSDRFSAERPKGSFSTLEIQRTEQGDSAMYLCASSLEGRTGYGYTFGSGTRLTVV.

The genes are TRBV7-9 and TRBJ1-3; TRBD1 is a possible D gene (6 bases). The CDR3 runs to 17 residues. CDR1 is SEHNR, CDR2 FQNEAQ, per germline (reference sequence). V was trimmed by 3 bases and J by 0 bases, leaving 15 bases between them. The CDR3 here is CASSFVRGAFSGNTIYF. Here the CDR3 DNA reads TGTGCCAGCAGCTTCGTACGGGGGGCCTTCTCTGGAAACACCATATATTTT. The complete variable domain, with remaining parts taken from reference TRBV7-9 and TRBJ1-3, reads DTGVSQNPRHKITKRGQNVTFRCDPISEHNRLYWYRQTLGQGPEFLTYFQNEAQLEKSRLLSDRFSAERPKGSFSTLEIQRTEQGDSAMYLCASSFVRGAFSGNTIYFGEGSWLTVV.

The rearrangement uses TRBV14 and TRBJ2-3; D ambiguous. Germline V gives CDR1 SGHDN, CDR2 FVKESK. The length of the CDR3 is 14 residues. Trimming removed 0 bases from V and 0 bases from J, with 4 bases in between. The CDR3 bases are TGTGCCAGCAGCCAAGATCAGAGCACAGATACGCAGTATTTT. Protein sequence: CASSQDQSTDTQYF.

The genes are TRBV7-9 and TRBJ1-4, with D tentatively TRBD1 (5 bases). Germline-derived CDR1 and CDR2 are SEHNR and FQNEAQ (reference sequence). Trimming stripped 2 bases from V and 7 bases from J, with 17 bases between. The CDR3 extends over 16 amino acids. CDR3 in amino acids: CASSLKVAGRREKLFF. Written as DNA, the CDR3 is TGTGCCAGCAGCTTAAAGGTGGCAGGGCGGCGTGAAAAACTGTTTTTT.

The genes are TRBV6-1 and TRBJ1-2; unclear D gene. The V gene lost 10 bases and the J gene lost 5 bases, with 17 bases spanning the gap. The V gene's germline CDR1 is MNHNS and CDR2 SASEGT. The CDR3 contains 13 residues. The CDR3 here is CATSREGTYGYTF. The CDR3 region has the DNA TGTGCCACCTCGCGGGAGGGTACGTATGGCTACACCTTC.

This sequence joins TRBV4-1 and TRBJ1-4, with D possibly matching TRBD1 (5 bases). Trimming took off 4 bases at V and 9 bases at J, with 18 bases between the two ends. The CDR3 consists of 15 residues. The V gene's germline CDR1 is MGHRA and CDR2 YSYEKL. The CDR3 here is CASSLLTQGGKKLFF. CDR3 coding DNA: TGCGCCAGCAGCCTCCTAACCCAGGGTGGCAAAAAACTGTTTTTT.

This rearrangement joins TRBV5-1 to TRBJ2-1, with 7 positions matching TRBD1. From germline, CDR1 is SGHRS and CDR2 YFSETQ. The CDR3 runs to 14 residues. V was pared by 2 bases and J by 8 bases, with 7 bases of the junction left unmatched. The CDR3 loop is CASSFGQAGDEQFF. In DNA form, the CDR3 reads TGCGCCAGCAGCTTTGGACAGGCCGGCGATGAGCAGTTCTTC.

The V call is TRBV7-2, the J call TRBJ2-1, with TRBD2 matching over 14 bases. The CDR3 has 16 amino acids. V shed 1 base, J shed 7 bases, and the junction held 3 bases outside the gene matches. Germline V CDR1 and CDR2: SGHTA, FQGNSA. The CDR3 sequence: CASSLGGTSGRNEQFF. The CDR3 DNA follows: TGTGCCAGCAGCTTAGGGGGGACTAGCGGGAGAAATGAGCAGTTCTTC.

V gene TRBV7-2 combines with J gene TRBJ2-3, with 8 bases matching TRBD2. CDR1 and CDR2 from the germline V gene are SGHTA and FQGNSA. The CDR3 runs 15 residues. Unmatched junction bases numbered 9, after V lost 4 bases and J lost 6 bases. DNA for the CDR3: TGTGCCAGCAGCTCCGTAGCGGGGAGGGGGGATACGCAGTATTTT. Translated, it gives CASSSVAGRGDTQYF.

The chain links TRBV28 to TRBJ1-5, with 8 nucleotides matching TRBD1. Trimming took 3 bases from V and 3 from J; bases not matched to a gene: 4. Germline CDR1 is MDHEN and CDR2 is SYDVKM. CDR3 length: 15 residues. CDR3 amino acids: CASSFPGQVNQPQHF. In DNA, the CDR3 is TGTGCCAGCAGTTTCCCGGGACAGGTCAATCAGCCCCAGCATTTT.

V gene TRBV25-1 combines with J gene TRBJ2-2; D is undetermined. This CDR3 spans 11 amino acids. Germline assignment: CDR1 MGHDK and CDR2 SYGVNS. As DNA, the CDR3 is TGTGCGAGTGAGAACACCGGGGAGCTGTTTTTT. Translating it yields CASENTGELFF.

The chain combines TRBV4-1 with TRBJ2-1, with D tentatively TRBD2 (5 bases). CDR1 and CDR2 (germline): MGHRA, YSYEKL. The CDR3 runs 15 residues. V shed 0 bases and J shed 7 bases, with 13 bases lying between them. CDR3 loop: CASSQDAYPGNEQFF. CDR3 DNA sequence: TGCGCCAGCAGCCAAGATGCCTACCCGGGGAATGAGCAGTTCTTC.

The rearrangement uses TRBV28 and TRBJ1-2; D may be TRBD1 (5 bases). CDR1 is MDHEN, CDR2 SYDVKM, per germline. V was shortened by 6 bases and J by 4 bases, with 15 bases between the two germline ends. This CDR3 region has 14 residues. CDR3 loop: CASSSPAGPYGYTF. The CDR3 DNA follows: TGTGCCAGCAGCTCGCCAGCAGGGCCCTATGGCTACACCTTC.

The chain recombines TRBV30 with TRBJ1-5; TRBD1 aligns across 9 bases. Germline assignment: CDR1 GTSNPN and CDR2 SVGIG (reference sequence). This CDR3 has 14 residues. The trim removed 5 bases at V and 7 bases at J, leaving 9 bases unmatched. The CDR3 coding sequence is TGTGCCTGGGCGGGACAGGGACAATGGCAGCCCCAGCATTTT. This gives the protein CAWAGQGQWQPQHF.

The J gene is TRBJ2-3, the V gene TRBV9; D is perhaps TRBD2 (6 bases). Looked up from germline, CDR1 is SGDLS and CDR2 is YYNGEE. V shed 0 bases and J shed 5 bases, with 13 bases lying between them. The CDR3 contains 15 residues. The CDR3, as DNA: TGTGCCAGCAGCGTAGAGACGGGAGTGTTAGATACGCAGTATTTT. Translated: CASSVETGVLDTQYF.

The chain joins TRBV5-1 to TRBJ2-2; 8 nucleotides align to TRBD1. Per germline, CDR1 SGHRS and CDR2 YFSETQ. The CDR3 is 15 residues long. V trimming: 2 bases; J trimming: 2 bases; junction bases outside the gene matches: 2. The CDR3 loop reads CASSLTGGNTGELFF. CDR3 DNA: TGCGCCAGCAGCTTAACAGGGGGAAACACCGGGGAGCTGTTTTTT.

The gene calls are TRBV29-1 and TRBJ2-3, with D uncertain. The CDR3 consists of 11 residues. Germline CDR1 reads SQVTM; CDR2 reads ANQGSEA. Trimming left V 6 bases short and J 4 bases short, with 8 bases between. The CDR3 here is CSVSHPDTQYF. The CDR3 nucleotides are TGCAGCGTGTCCCATCCAGATACGCAGTATTTT.

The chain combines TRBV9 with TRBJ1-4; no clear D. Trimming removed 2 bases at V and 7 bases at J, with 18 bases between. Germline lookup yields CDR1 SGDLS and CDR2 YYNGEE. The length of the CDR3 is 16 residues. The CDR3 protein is CASSVSSGIAGEKLFF. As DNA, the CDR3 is TGTGCCAGCAGCGTTAGCTCGGGGATTGCGGGTGAAAAACTGTTTTTT.

This CDR3 reads CASSAGLAGGPNRQFF. The DNA for the CDR3 is TGTGCCAGCAGCGCCGGACTAGCGGGAGGGCCTAATCGTCAGTTCTTC. V gene TRBV9 combines with J gene TRBJ2-1; 15 nucleotides agree with TRBD2. Germline V gives CDR1 SGDLS, CDR2 YYNGEE. The CDR3 runs 16 residues. After removal of 3 bases from V and 13 bases from J, the junction contained 11 bases not matched to a gene.

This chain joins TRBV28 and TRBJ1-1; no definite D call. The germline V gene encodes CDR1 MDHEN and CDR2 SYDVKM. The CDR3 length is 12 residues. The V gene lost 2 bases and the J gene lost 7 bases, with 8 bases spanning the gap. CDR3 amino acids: CASSLVAREAFF. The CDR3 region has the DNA TGTGCCAGCAGTTTAGTAGCCCGTGAAGCTTTCTTT.

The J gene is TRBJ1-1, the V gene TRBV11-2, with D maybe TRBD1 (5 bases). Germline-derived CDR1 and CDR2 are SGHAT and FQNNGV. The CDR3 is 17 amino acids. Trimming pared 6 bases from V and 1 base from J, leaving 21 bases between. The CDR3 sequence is CASRLIGWGGENTEAFF. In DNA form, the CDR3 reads TGTGCCAGCAGGTTAATTGGGTGGGGGGGAGAGAACACTGAAGCTTTCTTT.

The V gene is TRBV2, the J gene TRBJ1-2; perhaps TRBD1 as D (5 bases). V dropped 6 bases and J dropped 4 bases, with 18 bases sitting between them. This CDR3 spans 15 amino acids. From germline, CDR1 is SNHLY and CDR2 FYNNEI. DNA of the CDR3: TGTGCCAGCAGCTATGTAGGGACTTCCCTCTATGGCTACACCTTC. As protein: CASSYVGTSLYGYTF.

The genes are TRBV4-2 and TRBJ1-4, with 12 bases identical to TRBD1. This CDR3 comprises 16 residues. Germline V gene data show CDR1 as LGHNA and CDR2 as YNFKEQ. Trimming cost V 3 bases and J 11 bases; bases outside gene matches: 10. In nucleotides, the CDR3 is TGTGCCAGCAGCCAGGATTCCGGGACAGGGGGCCGGAAACTGTTTTTT. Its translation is CASSQDSGTGGRKLFF.

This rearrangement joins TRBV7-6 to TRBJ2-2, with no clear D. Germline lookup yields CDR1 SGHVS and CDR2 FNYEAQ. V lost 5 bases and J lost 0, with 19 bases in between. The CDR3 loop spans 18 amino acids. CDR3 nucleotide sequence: TGTGCCAGCAGCCATAGATTAGATCTTATCGCGAACACCGGGGAGCTGTTTTTT. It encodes CASSHRLDLIANTGELFF.

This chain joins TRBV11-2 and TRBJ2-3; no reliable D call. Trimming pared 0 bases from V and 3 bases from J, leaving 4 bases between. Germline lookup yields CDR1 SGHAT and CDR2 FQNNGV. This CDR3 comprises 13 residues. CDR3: CASSLDLTDTQYF. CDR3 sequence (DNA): TGTGCCAGCAGCTTAGATCTGACAGATACGCAGTATTTT.

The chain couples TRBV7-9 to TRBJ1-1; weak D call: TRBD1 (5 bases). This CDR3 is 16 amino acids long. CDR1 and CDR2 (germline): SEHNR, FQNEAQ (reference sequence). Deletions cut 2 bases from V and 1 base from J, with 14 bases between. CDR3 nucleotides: TGTGCCAGCAGCTTATGGGTTGGGGGGACGAACACTGAAGCTTTCTTT. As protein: CASSLWVGGTNTEAFF.